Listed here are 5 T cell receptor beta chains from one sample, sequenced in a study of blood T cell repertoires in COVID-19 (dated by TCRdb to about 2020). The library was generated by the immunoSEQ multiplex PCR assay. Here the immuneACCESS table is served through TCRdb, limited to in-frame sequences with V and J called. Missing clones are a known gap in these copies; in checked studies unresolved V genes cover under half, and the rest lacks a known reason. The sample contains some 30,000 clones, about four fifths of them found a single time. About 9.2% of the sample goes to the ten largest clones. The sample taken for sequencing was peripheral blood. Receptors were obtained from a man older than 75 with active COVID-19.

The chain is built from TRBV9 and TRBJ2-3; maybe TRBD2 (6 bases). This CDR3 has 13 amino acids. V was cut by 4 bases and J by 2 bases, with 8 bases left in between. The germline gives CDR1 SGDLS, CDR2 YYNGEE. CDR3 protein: CASSLRDTDTQYF. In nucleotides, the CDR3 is TGTGCCAGCAGCTTGCGGGACACAGATACGCAGTATTTT.

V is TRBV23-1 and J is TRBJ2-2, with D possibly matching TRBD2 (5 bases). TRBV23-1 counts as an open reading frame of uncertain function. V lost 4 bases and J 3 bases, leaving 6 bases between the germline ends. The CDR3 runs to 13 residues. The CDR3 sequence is CASSRRDTGELFF. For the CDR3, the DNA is TGCGCCAGCAGTCGGCGGGACACCGGGGAGCTGTTTTTT.

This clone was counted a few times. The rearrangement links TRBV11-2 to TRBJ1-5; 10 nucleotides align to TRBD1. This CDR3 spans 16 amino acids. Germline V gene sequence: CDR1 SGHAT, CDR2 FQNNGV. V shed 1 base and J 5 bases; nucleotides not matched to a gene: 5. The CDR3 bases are TGTGCCAGCAGCTTAGTGGGGACAGGGGACGATCAGCCCCAGCATTTT. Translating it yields CASSLVGTGDDQPQHF.

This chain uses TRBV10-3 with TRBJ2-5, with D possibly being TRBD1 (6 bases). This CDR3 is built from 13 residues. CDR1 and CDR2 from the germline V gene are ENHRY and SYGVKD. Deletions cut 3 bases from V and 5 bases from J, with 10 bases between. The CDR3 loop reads CAISEIQGETQYF. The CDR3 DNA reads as TGTGCCATCAGTGAAATACAGGGTGAGACCCAGTACTTC.

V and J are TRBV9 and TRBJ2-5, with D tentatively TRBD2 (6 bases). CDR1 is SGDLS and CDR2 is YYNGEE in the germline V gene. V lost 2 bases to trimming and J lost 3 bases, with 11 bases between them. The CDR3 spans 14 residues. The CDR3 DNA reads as TGTGCCAGCAGCGTTGGAGTAGCGGAAGAGACCCAGTACTTC. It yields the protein CASSVGVAEETQYF.